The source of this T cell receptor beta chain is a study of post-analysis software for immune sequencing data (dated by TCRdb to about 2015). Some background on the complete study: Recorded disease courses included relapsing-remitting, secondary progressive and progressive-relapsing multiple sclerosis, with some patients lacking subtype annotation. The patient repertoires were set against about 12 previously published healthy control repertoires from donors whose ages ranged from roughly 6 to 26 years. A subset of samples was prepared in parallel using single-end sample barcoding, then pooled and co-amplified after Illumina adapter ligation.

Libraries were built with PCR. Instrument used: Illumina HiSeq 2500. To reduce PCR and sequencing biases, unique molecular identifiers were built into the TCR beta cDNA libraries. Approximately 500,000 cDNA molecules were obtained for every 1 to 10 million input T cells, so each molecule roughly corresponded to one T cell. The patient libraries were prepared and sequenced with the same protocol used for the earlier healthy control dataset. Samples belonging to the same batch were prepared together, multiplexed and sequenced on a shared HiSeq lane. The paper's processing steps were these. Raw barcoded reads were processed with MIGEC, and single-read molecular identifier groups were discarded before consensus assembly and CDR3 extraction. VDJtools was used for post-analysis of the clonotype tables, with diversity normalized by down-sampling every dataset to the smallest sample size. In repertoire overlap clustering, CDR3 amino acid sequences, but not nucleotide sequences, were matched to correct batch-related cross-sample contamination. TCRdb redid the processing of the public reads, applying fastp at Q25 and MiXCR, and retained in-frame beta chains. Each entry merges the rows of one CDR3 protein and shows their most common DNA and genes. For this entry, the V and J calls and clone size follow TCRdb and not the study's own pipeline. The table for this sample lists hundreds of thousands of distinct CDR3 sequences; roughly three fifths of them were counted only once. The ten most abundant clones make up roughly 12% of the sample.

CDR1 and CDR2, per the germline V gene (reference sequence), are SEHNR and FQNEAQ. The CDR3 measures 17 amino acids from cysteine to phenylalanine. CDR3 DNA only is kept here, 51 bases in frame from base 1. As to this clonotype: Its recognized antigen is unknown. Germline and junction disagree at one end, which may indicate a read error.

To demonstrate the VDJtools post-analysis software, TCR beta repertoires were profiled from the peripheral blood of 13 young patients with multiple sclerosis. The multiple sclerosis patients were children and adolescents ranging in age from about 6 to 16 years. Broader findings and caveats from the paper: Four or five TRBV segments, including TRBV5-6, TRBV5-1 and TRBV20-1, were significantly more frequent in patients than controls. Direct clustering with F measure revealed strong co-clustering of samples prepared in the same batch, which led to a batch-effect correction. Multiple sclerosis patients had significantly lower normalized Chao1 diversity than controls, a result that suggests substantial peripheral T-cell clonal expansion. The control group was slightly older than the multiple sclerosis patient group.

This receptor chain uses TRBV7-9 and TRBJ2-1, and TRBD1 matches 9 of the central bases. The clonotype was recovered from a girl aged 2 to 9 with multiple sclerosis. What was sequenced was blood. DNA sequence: TGTGCCAGCAGCTTAGCGGGGGGACAGGGAGGGTACAATGAGCAGTTGTTC. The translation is CASSLAGGQGGYNEQLF. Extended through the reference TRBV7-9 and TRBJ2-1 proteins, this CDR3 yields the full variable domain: DTGVSQNPRHKITKRGQNVTFRCDPISEHNRLYWYRQTLGQGPEFLTYFQNEAQLEKSRLLSDRFSAERPKGSFSTLEIQRTEQGDSAMYLCASSLAGGQGGYNEQLFGPGTRLTVL.